This TCR beta chain was identified in a study of cytomegalovirus exposure and HLA in healthy donors. Primers included in the PCR were 60 Vbeta and 13 Jbeta primers. Profiling relied on immunoSEQ multiplex PCR, and the TCRdb table lists in-frame clones only, not all of them. Found here are some 130,000 clones, roughly 80% of them singletons; the top ten hold 2.5% to 4%. About this clone: Its target is unknown.

The V segment lost 4 bases and the J segment 3 bases; nucleotides outside the gene matches: 4. The CDR3 is made up of 17 amino acids. The V gene's germline CDR1 is SGHNT and CDR2 YENEEA. Study-wide results and caveats: A later analysis reportedly found fewer N-insertions in an Asian-associated ancestry cluster than the roughly 670-donor mean.

This chain joins TRBV11-3 and TRBJ2-6, with TRBD1 matching over 12 bases. This receptor was identified in a man aged 35 to 55 in good health and CMV-seronegative. Specimen: PBMCs. As DNA, the CDR3 is TGTGCCAGCAGCTCGGGACAGGGGGCGGGTGGGGCCAACGTCCTGACTTTC. This gives the protein CASSSGQGAGGANVLTF.